What follows describes a single T cell receptor (beta chain). TCRdb independently ran MiXCR on the 5' RACE reads; one entry per CDR3 protein. The sample has a few hundred thousand distinct CDR3 sequences; 16% are singletons. This sample is drawn from a study of T-cell memory formation after mild COVID-19. Germline CDR1 LNHNV, CDR2 YYDKDF (reference sequence). This CDR3 region has 16 residues. V was clipped by 0 bases and J by 6 bases; unmatched bases: 6. The material sequenced was PBMCs or a T cell subset sorted from them (not recorded which). This chain connects TRBV15 to TRBJ1-3, with TRBD1 matching over 9 bases. The TCR sequence derives from a man aged 18-30 years who had mild COVID-19 (a few samples of this study predate the infection). Cell type and time point are not known. This CDR3 is CATSRDNRQGVNTIYF. In DNA form, the CDR3 reads TGTGCCACCAGCAGAGATAACAGACAGGGGGTAAACACCATATATTTT.